This TCR beta chain was documented in a study of patients and donors after allogeneic stem cell transplantation. This clonotype was seen a few times. TCRdb re-called the RT-PCR reads with MiXCR, one entry per CDR3 protein. The table lists about 150,000 distinct CDR3 sequences, 30% to 45% of them singletons. The CDR3 consists of 17 residues. The V and J ends lost 0 bases and 3 bases respectively, with 16 bases between them. Germline assignment: CDR1 LGHNA and CDR2 YNFKEQ. What was sequenced was blood, either unsorted or a sorted T cell fraction (not recorded which). The clonotype comes from a human donor who was either an allogeneic HSCT recipient or a stem cell or donor lymphocyte infusion donor (not recorded which). It is not recorded whose cells these are; they may come from a transplant donor. The V call is TRBV4-2, the J call TRBJ2-3; possible D gene TRBD1, 6 bases. The CDR3 DNA reads TGTGCCAGCAGCCAAGATCATGCAGGGGCGAGTACAGATACGCAGTATTTT. It yields the protein CASSQDHAGASTDTQYF.